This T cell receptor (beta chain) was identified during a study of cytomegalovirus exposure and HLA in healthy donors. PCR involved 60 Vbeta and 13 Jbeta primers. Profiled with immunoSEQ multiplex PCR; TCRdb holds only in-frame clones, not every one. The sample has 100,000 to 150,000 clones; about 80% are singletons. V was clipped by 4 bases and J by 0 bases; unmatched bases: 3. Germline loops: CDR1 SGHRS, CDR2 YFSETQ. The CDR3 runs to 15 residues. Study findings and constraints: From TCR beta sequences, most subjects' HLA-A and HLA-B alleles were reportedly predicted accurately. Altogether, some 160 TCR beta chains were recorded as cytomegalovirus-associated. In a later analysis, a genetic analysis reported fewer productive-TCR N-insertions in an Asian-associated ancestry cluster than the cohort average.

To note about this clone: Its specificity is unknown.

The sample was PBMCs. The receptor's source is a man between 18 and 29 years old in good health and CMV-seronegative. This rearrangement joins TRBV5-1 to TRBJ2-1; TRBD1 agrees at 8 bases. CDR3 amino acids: CASSRQGISYNEQFF. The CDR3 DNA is TGCGCCAGCAGCCGACAGGGGATCTCCTACAATGAGCAGTTCTTC.